This T cell receptor beta chain was obtained from a study of T cells in Graves' hyperthyroidism and ophthalmopathy. This clonotype was recorded at least ten times. Its antigen remains unknown. Amplification of TCR beta CDR3 regions was performed using RNA transcripts as template. First-round RT-PCR with HTBI primers amplified the TCR CDR3 region. TCRdb redid the calling of the multiplex PCR reads with MiXCR, one entry per CDR3 protein. The table records fewer than 600,000 distinct CDR3 sequences, 13% to 15% of them present only once. Uncontrolled infection, other autoimmune disease, pregnancy or lactation led to exclusion. On the basis of clinical symptoms, serum thyroxine and TRAb, thyroid ultrasound and orbital computed tomography, diagnoses were made. The CDR3 loop spans 17 amino acids. The germline CDR1 and CDR2 sequences are SGHTA and FQGNSA. The germline V and J ends were trimmed by 0 bases and 5 bases, with 19 bases remaining between them.

Findings and caveats of the study: A model built on 13 V-J features separated ophthalmopathy from stable hyperthyroidism.

The sample comprised blood. The TCR was taken from a woman aged 40 to 49 with Graves' hyperthyroidism. V gene TRBV7-2 combines with J gene TRBJ2-5; D is perhaps TRBD1 or TRBD2 (5 bases each). CDR3 region: CASSLALGAKGVETQYF. For the CDR3, the DNA is TGTGCCAGCAGCTTAGCGCTAGGGGCCAAGGGAGTCGAGACCCAGTACTTC.